A single sample is the source of the 16 T cell receptor beta chains below, sequenced in a study of post-analysis software for immune sequencing data (dated by TCRdb to the mid-2010s). The research as a whole found: Significantly higher frequencies in patients than in controls were found for about 5 TRBV segments, including TRBV5-6, TRBV5-1 and TRBV20-1.

These receptors have no known antigen. Preparation of the library involved PCR. The instrument given in TCRdb is Illumina HiSeq 2500. To reduce PCR and sequencing biases, unique molecular identifiers were incorporated into the TCR beta cDNA libraries. The public reads were reanalyzed by TCRdb: fastp trimming at Q25, MiXCR alignment, in-frame beta chains only. One record per CDR3 amino acid sequence lists the most common genes and DNA. This sample has fewer than 700,000 distinct CDR3 sequences in its table, and around 47% of those were observed once. Jointly, the top ten make up more than 1.5% of the sample. Sequenced: blood. The receptors were gathered from a girl aged 10 to 17 with multiple sclerosis.

This clonotype was observed at least ten times. The chain is built from TRBV5-1 and TRBJ2-5; maybe TRBD2 (5 bases). V was clipped by 5 bases and J by 1 base, with 15 bases between them. CDR1 is SGHRS, CDR2 YFSETQ, per germline. The CDR3 contains 15 residues. The CDR3 DNA is TGCGCCAGCAGTAGCGTCGGTCCTGGCCAAGAGACCCAGTACTTC. This encodes CASSSVGPGQETQYF.

This clonotype was found a few times. The rearrangement joins TRBV5-1 to TRBJ1-5; D is uncertain. Germline V gene sequence: CDR1 SGHRS, CDR2 YFSETQ. V lost 0 bases and J lost 6, with 13 bases in between. CDR3 size: 15 residues. CDR3 DNA sequence: TGCGCCAGCAGCTTGGATCCGGGGATGGGTCAGCCCCAGCATTTT. Its protein is CASSLDPGMGQPQHF.

This sequence joins TRBV10-3 and TRBJ1-2, with 9 bases identical to TRBD1. This CDR3 is 13 amino acids long. V lost 5 bases and J lost 3; bases outside the gene matches: 1. Germline V gives CDR1 ENHRY, CDR2 SYGVKD. The CDR3 loop reads CAISRDRDYGYTF. In DNA, the CDR3 is TGTGCCATCAGTAGGGACAGGGACTATGGCTACACCTTC.

On this clonotype itself: A junction end diverges from the germline sequence, so it may reflect a read error. The chain uses TRBV12-3 or TRBV12-4 and TRBJ2-1, with TRBD2 matching 8 bases. The CDR3 is 14 residues long. As DNA, the CDR3 is TGTGCCGGCAGTCCGGGACTAGGGAATAGCGAGCAGTTCTTC. Its translation: CAGSPGLGNSEQFF.

The CDR3 protein is CASSYEPRGGYGYTF. For the CDR3, the DNA is TGTGCCAGCAGTTACGAGCCCCGGGGGGGCTATGGCTACACCTTC. This sequence joins TRBV6-5 and TRBJ1-2, with TRBD1 as a possible D gene (5 bases). CDR1 is MNHEY, CDR2 SVGAGI, per germline. CDR3 length: 15 residues. The V end was cut by 2 bases, the J end by 4 bases, with 14 bases between.

In its sample, this clonotype was seen a few times. V usage is TRBV7-2 and J usage is TRBJ2-7; TRBD1 is a possible D gene (5 bases). The CDR3 consists of 13 residues. The germline CDR1 and CDR2 sequences are SGHTA and FQGNSA. V was trimmed by 5 bases and J by 4 bases, leaving 12 bases between them. CDR3 protein: CASSEPQGYEQYF. CDR3 bases: TGTGCCAGCAGCGAACCTCAGGGATACGAGCAGTACTTC.

This clonotype showed up many times. The J gene is TRBJ2-7, the V gene TRBV12-3 or TRBV12-4; D is possibly TRBD1 (6 bases). The CDR3 is 13 amino acids. The ends were cut back, 3 bases at V and 3 bases at J, with 9 bases in the middle. This CDR3 reads CASSLKGGYEQYF. DNA of the CDR3: TGTGCCAGCAGTTTGAAAGGGGGCTACGAGCAGTACTTC.

This clonotype was counted a few times. V gene TRBV2 combines with J gene TRBJ1-1, with no clear D. There are 12 residues in the CDR3. Germline V CDR1 and CDR2: SNHLY, FYNNEI. The ends were cut back, 10 bases at V and 4 bases at J, with 13 bases in the middle. The CDR3 spells CATLDWGTEAFF. The CDR3 bases are TGTGCCACCTTAGACTGGGGCACTGAAGCTTTCTTT.

This clonotype was observed a handful of times. V and J are TRBV4-1 and TRBJ2-1; tentatively, D is TRBD2 (6 bases). The length of the CDR3 is 13 residues. Germline V gene lookup returns CDR1 MGHRA and CDR2 YSYEKL. V dropped 4 bases and J dropped 10 bases, with 14 bases sitting between them. The CDR3 sequence is CASSRGVQGEQFF. The CDR3 DNA is TGCGCCAGCAGCCGGGGGGTGCAAGGCGAGCAGTTCTTC.

The rearrangement uses TRBV28 and TRBJ1-6, with TRBD1 identical over 11 bases. The CDR3 totals 15 residues. Germline CDR1 is MDHEN and CDR2 is SYDVKM. The trim removed 3 bases at V and 10 bases at J, leaving 5 bases unmatched. The CDR3 sequence is CASSLGTGGLSPLHF. CDR3 sequence (DNA): TGTGCCAGCAGTTTGGGGACAGGGGGTTTGTCACCCCTCCACTTT.

The V and J genes are TRBV25-1 and TRBJ2-5; TRBD2 aligns across 10 bases. Germline lookup yields CDR1 MGHDK and CDR2 SYGVNS. The CDR3 covers 13 residues. V lost 4 bases and J lost 5; bases outside the gene matches: 1. In DNA, the CDR3 is TGTGCCAGCAGTGGTAGCGGGAGGGAGACCCAGTACTTC. Translation: CASSGSGRETQYF.

The chain carries TRBV30 and TRBJ2-7, with D unresolved. V gave up 2 bases and J gave up 5 bases, with 16 bases separating them. The CDR3 has 14 amino acids. Germline CDR1 reads GTSNPN; CDR2 reads SVGIG (reference sequence). CDR3 loop: CAWSSLGRSHEQYF. CDR3 nucleotides: TGTGCCTGGAGTTCCCTAGGCCGTTCGCACGAGCAGTACTTC.

V gene TRBV28 combines with J gene TRBJ2-5; TRBD1 or TRBD2 may be the D gene (5 bases each). V was clipped by 7 bases and J by 11 bases, with 29 bases between them. This CDR3 is 16 amino acids long. Germline V gene data show CDR1 as MDHEN and CDR2 as SYDVKM. The CDR3, as DNA: TGTGCCAGCAACCCCGGGGCCCTTGGAGACCCGAGGGAGCAGTACTTC. This codes for CASNPGALGDPREQYF. Full variable domain (missing parts from reference TRBV28 and TRBJ2-5): DVKVTQSSRYLVKRTGEKVFLECVQDMDHENMFWYRQDPGLGLRLIYFSYDVKMKEKGDIPEGYSVSREKKERFSLILESASTNQTSMYLCASNPGALGDPREQYFGPGTRLLVL.

Points on this clonotype: At one of its ends the junction is not consistent with the germline gene, which may arise from a read error. The rearrangement uses TRBV7-2 and TRBJ2-4, with D perhaps TRBD1 (6 bases). The J call is doubtful: the DNA matches TRBJ2-7 better. In germline, CDR1 is SGHTA, CDR2 FQGNSA. The CDR3 spans 14 residues. CDR3 coding DNA: TGTTCCAGCAGCTTAGACAGGCCTCCCTACGAGCAGTACTTC. Translation gives CSSSLDRPPYEQYF.

V and J are TRBV4-1 and TRBJ2-5; TRBD2 aligns across 10 bases. The CDR3 is 16 residues long. Germline values: CDR1 MGHRA, CDR2 YSYEKL. Germline trimming cut 4 bases from V and 3 bases from J; bases unmatched to any gene: 8. CDR3 bases: TGCGCCAGCAGCCGTGGTGGGACTAGCGACAAAGAGACCCAGTACTTC. Its translation is CASSRGGTSDKETQYF.

The rearrangement uses TRBV20-1 and TRBJ2-7, with D uncertain. This CDR3 has 13 residues. CDR1 and CDR2 from the germline V gene are DFQATT and SNEGSKA (reference sequence). Between the trimmed V and J ends, which lost 0 bases and 6 bases, there was a span of 12 bases. CDR3 coding DNA: TGCAGTGCTAGAGATATAAGAGCCGGCGAGCAGTACTTC. Translated: CSARDIRAGEQYF.